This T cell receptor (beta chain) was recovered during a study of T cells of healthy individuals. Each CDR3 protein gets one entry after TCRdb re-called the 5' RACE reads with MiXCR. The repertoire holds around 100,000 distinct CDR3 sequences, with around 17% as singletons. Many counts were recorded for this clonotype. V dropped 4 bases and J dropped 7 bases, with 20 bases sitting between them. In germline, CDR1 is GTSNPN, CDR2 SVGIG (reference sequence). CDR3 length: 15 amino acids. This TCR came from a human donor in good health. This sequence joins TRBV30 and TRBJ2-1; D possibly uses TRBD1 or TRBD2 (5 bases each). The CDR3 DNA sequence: TGTGCCTGGAATTTGGGACGGGGCACCAAAAATGAGCAGTTCTTC. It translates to CAWNLGRGTKNEQFF.